The 25 T cell receptor beta chains in this list originate from one sample, sequenced in a study of shared clonotypes between healthy human individuals. Clones were sequenced by immunoSEQ multiplex PCR, and TCRdb holds only the in-frame ones, with some missing. The top ten hold roughly 0.61% of the sample, which has around 1.1 million clones, 75% to 85% seen once. The specimen sequenced was memory CD4+ T cells from PBMCs. This sample's subset: CD45RA-negative fraction. These TCRs come from a man aged 18 to 30 in good health. Some clones in this sample may be carry-over from other donors' samples.

The chain is built from TRBV19 and TRBJ1-3; D unresolved. CDR1 is LNHDA and CDR2 is SQIVND in the germline V gene (reference sequence). V lost 4 bases, J lost 0 bases, and 10 bases lay in between. This CDR3 comprises 15 residues. CDR3 loop: CASSSDRFSGNTIYF. CDR3 DNA: TGTGCCAGTAGTAGTGACCGATTCTCTGGAAACACCATATATTTT.

The chain uses TRBV7-8 and TRBJ1-4; possible D gene TRBD1, 5 bases. The CDR3 sequence is 17 residues long. Per germline, CDR1 SGHVS and CDR2 FQNEAQ. The V gene lost 3 bases and the J gene lost 8 bases, with 22 bases spanning the gap. The DNA of the CDR3 is TGTGCCAGCAGCTTGGAAAGGGCCAGGGCCGGGGGGGAAAAACTGTTTTTT. Translation gives CASSLERARAGGEKLFF.

The chain's CDR3 is CSVGERDTGELFF. The DNA of the CDR3 is TGCAGCGTGGGCGAGCGGGACACCGGGGAGCTGTTTTTT. The rearrangement links TRBV29-1 to TRBJ2-2; tentatively, D is TRBD2 (6 bases). The length of the CDR3 is 13 residues. V was pared by 6 bases and J by 3 bases, with 11 bases between. Germline V gene lookup returns CDR1 SQVTM and CDR2 ANQGSEA.

The chain uses TRBV18 and TRBJ2-7; 9 nucleotides agree with TRBD1. CDR3 length equals 14 residues. V dropped 2 bases and J dropped 3; count of bases not matched to a gene: 2. From germline, CDR1 is KGHSH and CDR2 LQKENI. The CDR3 spells CASSPGTGNYEQYF. CDR3 nucleotides: TGTGCCAGCTCACCAGGGACAGGGAACTACGAGCAGTACTTC.

V and J are TRBV25-1 and TRBJ2-1; D is perhaps TRBD1 or TRBD2 (5 bases each). Germline values: CDR1 MGHDK, CDR2 SYGVNS. V lost 7 bases to trimming and J lost 2 bases, with 12 bases between them. CDR3 size: 14 residues. The CDR3 here is CASTGGYAYNEQFF. The CDR3 region has the DNA TGTGCCAGCACTGGGGGATACGCCTACAATGAGCAGTTCTTC.

J is TRBJ2-5 and V is TRBV9, with no clear D. The V end was cut by 1 base, the J end by 1 base, with 11 bases between. The CDR3 loop spans 15 amino acids. Germline V gene sequence: CDR1 SGDLS, CDR2 YYNGEE. The CDR3 DNA sequence: TGTGCCAGCAGCGTAACGCCGGCTATCCAAGAGACCCAGTACTTC. It yields the protein CASSVTPAIQETQYF.

The chain carries TRBV5-6 and TRBJ2-5, with D maybe TRBD2 (5 bases). Germline loops: CDR1 SGHDT, CDR2 YYEEEE. This CDR3 contains 14 residues. V lost 3 bases, J lost 5 bases, and 14 bases lay in between. The CDR3 DNA reads TGTGCCAGCAGCTCACCTCGGACGGGGGAGACCCAGTACTTC. It is translated as CASSSPRTGETQYF. The entire variable domain, with the rest obtained from reference TRBV5-6 and TRBJ2-5, is as follows: DAGVTQSPTHLIKTRGQQVTLRCSPKSGHDTVSWYQQALGQGPQFIFQYYEEEERQRGNFPDRFSGHQFPNYSSELNVNALLLGDSALYLCASSSPRTGETQYFGPGTRLLVL.

The CDR3 reads CASSLGETGDEQFF. The CDR3, as DNA: TGCGCCAGCAGCTTGGGGGAGACCGGCGATGAGCAGTTCTTC. The rearrangement joins TRBV5-1 to TRBJ2-1, with D possibly being TRBD2 (5 bases). Trimming pared 0 bases from V and 8 bases from J, leaving 12 bases between. The CDR3 sequence is 14 residues long. In germline, CDR1 is SGHRS, CDR2 YFSETQ.

V usage is TRBV2 and J usage is TRBJ2-5; 9 bases match TRBD2. J lost 4 bases, V lost 8 bases, and 8 bases had no gene match. This CDR3 has 14 residues. Germline-derived CDR1 and CDR2 are SNHLY and FYNNEI. This chain's CDR3 is CASGGASGIETQYF. The CDR3 bases are TGTGCCAGCGGAGGGGCTAGCGGGATAGAGACCCAGTACTTC.

This clone has a single count. The chain recombines TRBV5-1 with TRBJ1-1, with D unclear. V shed 4 bases and J shed 0 bases, with 7 bases lying between them. The CDR3 has 13 amino acids. The germline gives CDR1 SGHRS, CDR2 YFSETQ. The CDR3 is CASSPQMNTEAFF. CDR3 sequence (DNA): TGCGCCAGCAGCCCGCAGATGAACACTGAAGCTTTCTTT. Full variable domain (rest looked up from reference TRBV5-1 and TRBJ1-1): KAGVTQTPRYLIKTRGQQVTLSCSPISGHRSVSWYQQTPGQGLQFLFEYFSETQRNKGNFPGRFSGRQFSNSRSEMNVSTLELGDSALYLCASSPQMNTEAFFGQGTRLTVV.

This clone has only a few counts. At one boundary the junction diverges from the germline segment, which might be a read error. V gene TRBV5-6 combines with J gene TRBJ2-4; the D gene is possibly TRBD2 (5 bases). The CDR3 length is 15 residues. Germline-derived CDR1 and CDR2 are SGHDT and YYEEEE. The CDR3 bases are TGTGCCAGCAGCTTGGGACCTATGGACGCCGAGAGGGCGGGCTTC. Its protein product is CASSLGPMDAERAGF.

As regards this clone: A clone one base away is much larger, so this may be a read error. In the same sample, other DNA sequences code for this CDR3. The chain uses TRBV6-5 and TRBJ1-1; D remains ambiguous. The CDR3 runs 13 residues. V lost 5 bases, J lost 1 base, and 8 bases lay in between. Germline V lookup: CDR1 MNHEY, CDR2 SVGAGI. The CDR3 bases are TGTGCCAGCAGTCGAACAGAGAACACTGAAGCTTTCTTT. This codes for CASSRTENTEAFF.

This chain joins TRBV4-2 and TRBJ2-3; D gene unclear. Trimming left V 1 base short and J 2 bases short, with 10 bases between. Germline CDR1 reads LGHNA; CDR2 reads YNFKEQ. This CDR3 is built from 15 residues. The CDR3: CASSQVVADTDTQYF. The DNA of the CDR3 is TGTGCCAGCAGCCAAGTCGTGGCGGACACAGATACGCAGTATTTT.

This chain uses TRBV19 with TRBJ2-7; 7 nucleotides align to TRBD1. The V gene end was trimmed by 10 bases and the J gene end by 2 bases; junction bases not matched to a gene: 8. Germline CDR1 is LNHDA and CDR2 is SQIVND (reference sequence). This CDR3 has 13 residues. CDR3 DNA sequence: TGTGCCACCAAAGGGGACAGAACCTACGAGCAGTACTTC. Translated, it gives CATKGDRTYEQYF.

The V and J genes are TRBV28 and TRBJ2-1; possibly TRBD2 for D (5 bases). The germline V gene has CDR1 MDHEN and CDR2 SYDVKM. CDR3 size: 15 residues. Trimming took off 6 bases at V and 4 bases at J, with 16 bases between the two ends. This chain's CDR3 is CASSVVGPGYNEQFF. The CDR3 nucleotides read TGTGCCAGCAGCGTTGTGGGCCCGGGGTACAATGAGCAGTTCTTC.

This clone was picked up a small number of times. Other nucleotide sequences from this sample produce the same CDR3. The chain has TRBV28 and TRBJ1-1; the D is unclear. CDR1 is MDHEN, CDR2 SYDVKM, per germline. The CDR3 covers 13 residues. V lost 2 bases to trimming and J lost 2 bases, with 6 bases between them. The CDR3 is CASSLRLNTEAFF. In DNA, the CDR3 is TGTGCCAGCAGTTTACGACTTAACACTGAAGCTTTCTTT.

J is TRBJ2-5 and V is TRBV28, with D maybe TRBD2 (6 bases). The CDR3 has 14 residues. From germline, CDR1 is MDHEN and CDR2 SYDVKM. With 6 bases removed from V and 4 bases from J, the gap between germline ends came to 15 bases. CDR3 region: CASSTPGGRETQYF. As DNA, the CDR3 is TGTGCCAGCAGCACCCCTGGGGGGAGAGAGACCCAGTACTTC. The full variable domain, completed using reference TRBV28 and TRBJ2-5, is DVKVTQSSRYLVKRTGEKVFLECVQDMDHENMFWYRQDPGLGLRLIYFSYDVKMKEKGDIPEGYSVSREKKERFSLILESASTNQTSMYLCASSTPGGRETQYFGPGTRLLVL.

This clone was observed a handful of times. The chain uses TRBV4-2 and TRBJ2-4, with 9 bases aligning to TRBD2. The CDR3 loop spans 18 amino acids. The V gene's germline CDR1 is LGHNA and CDR2 YNFKEQ. V was pared by 1 base and J by 2 bases, with 9 bases of the junction left unmatched. The CDR3 spells CASSQVLAGARTKNIQYF. CDR3 nucleotides: TGTGCCAGCAGCCAAGTATTAGCGGGAGCTAGAACCAAAAACATTCAGTACTTC.

V is TRBV18 and J is TRBJ2-7; TRBD1 agrees at 7 bases. The CDR3 sequence is 15 residues long. Trimming cost V 3 bases and J 2 bases; bases outside gene matches: 7. In germline, CDR1 is KGHSH, CDR2 LQKENI. The CDR3 protein is CASSPDRARAYEQYF. As DNA, the CDR3 is TGTGCCAGCTCACCCGACAGGGCTAGGGCCTACGAGCAGTACTTC. Full variable domain (remainder filled in from reference TRBV18 and TRBJ2-7): NAGVMQNPRHLVRRRGQEARLRCSPMKGHSHVYWYRQLPEEGLKFMVYLQKENIIDESGMPKERFSAEFPKEGPSILRIQQVVRGDSAAYFCASSPDRARAYEQYFGPGTRLTVT.

This clone was detected only a few times. The chain combines TRBV6-4 with TRBJ2-3, with TRBD2 matching 8 bases. This CDR3 region has 15 residues. J gave up 5 bases and V 0 bases, and 4 bases lay outside the gene matches. From germline, CDR1 is MRHNA and CDR2 SNTAGT. DNA for the CDR3: TGTGCCAGCAGTGACTCGGGGCTAGCGGGAGATACGCAGTATTTT. Translated, it gives CASSDSGLAGDTQYF.

V gene TRBV15 combines with J gene TRBJ2-1; a possible D gene is TRBD1 (6 bases). Germline V lookup: CDR1 LNHNV, CDR2 YYDKDF (reference sequence). Deletions cut 3 bases from V and 9 bases from J, with 18 bases between. The CDR3 is 15 amino acids. The chain's CDR3 is CATSSRGSRLAEQFF. CDR3 DNA: TGTGCCACCAGCAGCAGGGGCTCCCGACTTGCTGAGCAGTTCTTC.

The rearrangement links TRBV9 to TRBJ1-5; D gene uncertain. The CDR3 is 15 amino acids. The V and J ends lost 3 bases and 0 bases respectively, with 10 bases between them. The germline V gene has CDR1 SGDLS and CDR2 YYNGEE. CDR3 nucleotides: TGTGCCAGCAGCGGAGGAGCTAATAGCAATCAGCCCCAGCATTTT. Translation gives CASSGGANSNQPQHF.

This rearrangement joins TRBV5-1 to TRBJ2-3; TRBD1 matches 8 bases. Germline CDR1 reads SGHRS; CDR2 reads YFSETQ. The junction had 5 bases not matched to a gene; V was cut back by 4 bases and J by 4 bases. CDR3 length: 14 residues. The CDR3 sequence: CASSLLTGADTQYF. In DNA, the CDR3 is TGCGCCAGCAGCCTCTTGACAGGGGCAGATACGCAGTATTTT.

This clone showed up just once. The gene calls are TRBV29-1 and TRBJ2-1, with 16 bases matching TRBD2. This CDR3 is 15 amino acids long. V shed 7 bases, J shed 9 bases, and the junction held 9 bases outside the gene matches. Germline CDR1 is SQVTM and CDR2 is ANQGSEA. This chain's CDR3 is CSANSGLAGGGEQFF. As DNA, the CDR3 is TGCAGCGCAAACTCGGGACTAGCGGGAGGGGGTGAGCAGTTCTTC.

The chain recombines TRBV2 with TRBJ2-7; D is perhaps TRBD1 (5 bases). V was trimmed by 7 bases and J by 3 bases, leaving 13 bases between them. This CDR3 spans 13 amino acids. Germline loops: CDR1 SNHLY, CDR2 FYNNEI. CDR3 residues: CASKWGPDYEQYF. CDR3 in DNA: TGTGCCAGCAAGTGGGGCCCGGACTACGAGCAGTACTTC.